The 26 T cell receptor beta chains reported below all come from one sample, sequenced in a study of patients and donors after allogeneic stem cell transplantation. TCRdb reprocessed the RT-PCR reads with MiXCR, giving one entry per CDR3 protein. The repertoire holds approximately 60,000 distinct CDR3 sequences, with about an eighth as singletons. Sequenced sample: blood, either unsorted or a sorted T cell fraction (not recorded which). Receptors were obtained from a human donor who was either an allogeneic HSCT recipient or a stem cell or donor lymphocyte infusion donor (not recorded which). It is not recorded whose cells these are; they may come from a transplant donor.

This clonotype was seen at least ten times. The V call is TRBV12-3 or TRBV12-4, the J call TRBJ1-2, with D possibly matching TRBD1 (5 bases). Trimming shortened V by 5 bases and J by 8 bases, and 18 bases separated the two germline ends. This CDR3 is 14 amino acids long. The DNA of the CDR3 is TGTGCCAGCAGTCAGGACCGGGGCAAGGGGGGCTACACCTTC. Residues: CASSQDRGKGGYTF.

This clonotype was detected a few times. The CDR3 is CASSLDGDRFPDEQYF. As DNA, the CDR3 is TGCGCCAGCAGCTTGGATGGGGACCGGTTCCCAGACGAGCAGTACTTC. This sequence joins TRBV5-1 and TRBJ2-7, with D perhaps TRBD1 or TRBD2 (5 bases each). Germline V gene data show CDR1 as SGHRS and CDR2 as YFSETQ. V was clipped by 0 bases and J by 5 bases, with 18 bases between them. This CDR3 is built from 16 residues. The variable domain in full, with the rest retrieved from reference TRBV5-1 and TRBJ2-7, is KAGVTQTPRYLIKTRGQQVTLSCSPISGHRSVSWYQQTPGQGLQFLFEYFSETQRNKGNFPGRFSGRQFSNSRSEMNVSTLELGDSALYLCASSLDGDRFPDEQYFGPGTRLTVT.

The sample holds many counts of this clonotype. The rearrangement links TRBV21-1 to TRBJ1-2; TRBD1, the D gene given by the table, was not confirmed from the DNA. TRBV21-1 is termed a pseudogene. The CDR3 contains 14 residues. The CDR3 region is CASSKIEGVLGYTF. CDR3 nucleotides: TGTGCCAGCAGCAAAATAGAGGGGGTCTTGGGCTACACCTTC.

This clonotype occurred many times. V gene TRBV5-1 combines with J gene TRBJ2-2; D unclear. The CDR3 is 16 amino acids. V lost 0 bases and J lost 0, with 9 bases in between. CDR1 and CDR2 from the germline V gene are SGHRS and YFSETQ. DNA for the CDR3: TGCGCCAGCAGCTTGGGAAGCATAGCGAACACCGGGGAGCTGTTTTTT. This gives the protein CASSLGSIANTGELFF.

CDR3 sequence (DNA): TGTGCCAGCAGCGTCGGAGACAGGGGATATAGCGAGCAGTACTTC. This sequence encodes CASSVGDRGYSEQYF. The V call is TRBV9, the J call TRBJ2-7, with 8 bases identical to TRBD1. CDR1 is SGDLS and CDR2 is YYNGEE in the germline V gene. V was clipped by 2 bases and J by 6 bases; unmatched bases: 10. The CDR3 length is 15 residues.

This clonotype showed up just a few times. The chain is built from TRBV20-1 and TRBJ2-7; 10 bases match TRBD2. The junction had 9 bases not matched to a gene; V was cut back by 4 bases and J by 0 bases. Looked up from germline, CDR1 is DFQATT and CDR2 is SNEGSKA (reference sequence). The CDR3 has 16 residues. The DNA for the CDR3 is TGCAGTGCTATCAGAACAAGCGGGAGGGTCTCCTACGAGCAGTACTTC. It translates to CSAIRTSGRVSYEQYF.

The chain combines TRBV6-6 with TRBJ2-3, with D perhaps given as TRBD1 or TRBD2 (5 bases each). The CDR3 covers 18 residues. From germline, CDR1 is MNHNY and CDR2 SVGAGI (reference sequence). V lost 1 base to trimming and J lost 4 bases, with 21 bases between them. The CDR3 region has the DNA TGTGCCAGCAGTTACTATTGGACTGGGGCTCTTACGTCAGATACGCAGTATTTT. Translating it yields CASSYYWTGALTSDTQYF.

The CDR3 bases are TGTGCCAGCAGCTTAGCTTATGTCGCTAGCGGGACTGGGCAAACCGGGGAGCTGTTTTTT. Translating it yields CASSLAYVASGTGQTGELFF. This chain connects TRBV7-6 to TRBJ2-2, with TRBD2 matching over 9 bases. CDR3 length: 20 residues. J lost 5 bases, V lost 0 bases, and 16 bases had no gene match. Germline V gene sequence: CDR1 SGHVS, CDR2 FNYEAQ.

This clonotype occurred a few times. V is TRBV20-1 and J is TRBJ1-3; no reliable D call. The V gene lost 6 bases and the J gene lost 2 bases, with 11 bases spanning the gap. CDR1 and CDR2 from the germline V gene are DFQATT and SNEGSKA (reference sequence). This CDR3 is built from 13 residues. The CDR3 nucleotides read TGCAGTGCCCTCGGGCTGGCTGGAAACACCATATATTTT. This encodes CSALGLAGNTIYF.

This clonotype has only a few counts. This chain connects TRBV20-1 to TRBJ1-4; D perhaps matches TRBD1 (5 bases). The CDR3 has 15 amino acids. The germline gives CDR1 DFQATT, CDR2 SNEGSKA (reference sequence). The V end was cut by 5 bases, the J end by 0 bases, with 13 bases between. The CDR3 sequence: CSAWEDTATNEKLFF. DNA for the CDR3: TGCAGTGCTTGGGAGGACACCGCAACTAATGAAAAACTGTTTTTT.

This clonotype was seen a handful of times. V gene TRBV15 combines with J gene TRBJ2-5, with D unclear. CDR1 and CDR2 from the germline V gene are LNHNV and YYDKDF (reference sequence). The CDR3 is 13 residues long. Trimming left V 0 bases short and J 5 bases short, with 7 bases between. The CDR3 is CATSRDPRETQYF. The CDR3, as DNA: TGTGCCACCAGCAGAGACCCACGGGAGACCCAGTACTTC.

As regards this clonotype: One end of the junction varies from germline; a read error may be responsible. The chain combines TRBV7-7 with TRBJ2-7; possible D gene TRBD1, 5 bases. The germline CDR1 and CDR2 sequences are SSHAT and FNYEAQ (reference sequence). CDR3 length: 14 residues. The CDR3 nucleotides are TGTGCTAGCAGCTTATCAGGGCAGGGCAGCGAGCAGTACTTC. Translating it yields CASSLSGQGSEQYF.

The chain links TRBV12-3 or TRBV12-4 to TRBJ2-3; D may be TRBD2 (6 bases). The CDR3 has 14 residues. V was cut by 3 bases and J by 5 bases, with 12 bases left in between. CDR3 amino acids: CASSFGGYKDTQYF. CDR3 bases: TGTGCCAGCAGTTTTGGAGGGTATAAAGATACGCAGTATTTT.

This clonotype came up many times. The CDR3 is CASSFDTGQGRNQPQHF. The CDR3 bases are TGTGCCAGCAGTTTTGATACGGGACAGGGTCGCAATCAGCCCCAGCATTTT. The V gene is TRBV6-2 or TRBV6-3, the J gene TRBJ1-5; 9 nucleotides agree with TRBD1. Per germline, CDR1 MNHEY and CDR2 SVGEGT. Trimming removed 4 bases from V and 2 bases from J; junction bases left unmatched: 9. The CDR3 is made up of 17 amino acids.

CDR3 sequence reads: CASSYSAPVSSGSRSYNEQFF. The CDR3, as DNA: TGTGCCAGCAGTTACTCGGCCCCAGTGTCTAGCGGGAGCCGCTCCTACAATGAGCAGTTCTTC. The chain recombines TRBV6-5 with TRBJ2-1, with 10 bases lining up with TRBD2. The germline V gene encodes CDR1 MNHEY and CDR2 SVGAGI. Trimming cost V 0 bases and J 0 bases; bases outside gene matches: 14. The CDR3 spans 21 residues.

The gene calls are TRBV7-2 and TRBJ2-1; D remains unclear. Looked up from germline, CDR1 is SGHTA and CDR2 is FQGNSA. The CDR3 runs to 15 residues. V lost 2 bases, J lost 8 bases, and 16 bases lay in between. CDR3 sequence: CASSLNRVAYDEQFF. The CDR3 bases are TGTGCCAGCAGCTTAAATAGGGTAGCCTATGATGAGCAGTTCTTC.

Relative to its sample, this clonotype is medium-sized. This chain links TRBV10-1 with TRBJ2-7, with 7 bases matching TRBD1. CDR3 length: 15 amino acids. In germline, CDR1 is WNHNN, CDR2 SYGVQD (reference sequence). The V gene end was trimmed by 0 bases and the J gene end by 2 bases; junction bases not matched to a gene: 4. The CDR3 reads CASSESGTVAYEQYF. CDR3 DNA: TGCGCCAGCAGTGAGTCCGGGACAGTGGCCTACGAGCAGTACTTC.

This clonotype occurred many times. The V gene is TRBV7-6, the J gene TRBJ1-5; possible D gene TRBD1, 5 bases. The CDR3 is 12 residues long. Germline V CDR1 and CDR2: SGHVS, FNYEAQ. V lost 1 base and J 10 bases, leaving 8 bases between the germline ends. The CDR3 loop reads CASSLVGLPQHF. Here the CDR3 DNA reads TGTGCCAGCAGCTTAGTGGGACTCCCCCAGCATTTT.

This clonotype showed up just a few times. V gene TRBV7-2 combines with J gene TRBJ2-1; 11 bases align to TRBD2. This CDR3 is built from 14 residues. V shed 0 bases, J shed 10 bases, and the junction held 2 bases outside the gene matches. CDR1 is SGHTA, CDR2 FQGNSA, per germline. This chain's CDR3 is CASSLALAGEEQFF. In nucleotides, the CDR3 is TGTGCCAGCAGCTTAGCACTAGCGGGAGAGGAGCAGTTCTTC.

V gene TRBV10-2 combines with J gene TRBJ2-3; 9 bases fit TRBD2. The V gene end was trimmed by 0 bases and the J gene end by 0 bases; junction bases not matched to a gene: 7. Germline V lookup: CDR1 WSHSY, CDR2 SAAADI. The CDR3 contains 18 residues. The CDR3 region has the DNA TGCGCCAGCAGTGAGTCGGCACGACTAGCGGCAAGCACAGATACGCAGTATTTT. It yields the protein CASSESARLAASTDTQYF.

This clonotype was detected many times. The chain links TRBV7-2 to TRBJ2-1; D is possibly TRBD1 (6 bases). Trimming stripped 2 bases from V and 16 bases from J, with 21 bases between. The CDR3 contains 14 residues. Germline-derived CDR1 and CDR2 are SGHTA and FQGNSA. The CDR3 DNA follows: TGTGCCAGCAGCTTAATACAGGGCCGAAGGGGTTATTTCTTC. Its protein product is CASSLIQGRRGYFF.

The chain is built from TRBV20-1 and TRBJ2-3; D call uncertain. CDR3 size: 13 residues. V was cut by 1 base and J by 2 bases, with 7 bases left in between. In germline, CDR1 is DFQATT, CDR2 SNEGSKA (reference sequence). CDR3 amino acids: CSARVRSTDTQYF. The CDR3, as DNA: TGCAGTGCTAGAGTGCGGTCCACAGATACGCAGTATTTT.

This clonotype appeared many times. The genes are TRBV5-1 and TRBJ2-7, with D perhaps TRBD2 (6 bases). There are 13 residues in the CDR3. From germline, CDR1 is SGHRS and CDR2 YFSETQ. V was trimmed by 0 bases and J by 6 bases, leaving 10 bases between them. CDR3 loop: CASSLVQGGEQYF. CDR3 bases: TGCGCCAGCAGCTTGGTTCAGGGAGGCGAGCAGTACTTC.

This clonotype was seen a few times. V is TRBV7-9 and J is TRBJ2-7; 8 nucleotides agree with TRBD1. Looked up from germline, CDR1 is SEHNR and CDR2 is FQNEAQ (reference sequence). This CDR3 spans 15 amino acids. The V segment lost 5 bases and the J segment 3 bases; nucleotides outside the gene matches: 9. As DNA, the CDR3 is TGTGCCAGCAGCCAAAGCACAGGGGGAGACTACGAGCAGTACTTC. Its translation: CASSQSTGGDYEQYF.

This clonotype was detected ten times or more. This sequence joins TRBV27 and TRBJ1-4; D is undetermined. Germline V gives CDR1 MNHEY, CDR2 SMNVEV (reference sequence). Trimming took off 5 bases at V and 7 bases at J, with 17 bases between the two ends. The CDR3 contains 15 residues. As DNA, the CDR3 is TGTGCCAGCAGTCCACACGTGACGGTGGGTGAAAAACTGTTTTTT. Encoded protein: CASSPHVTVGEKLFF.

This clonotype was found many times. The rearrangement joins TRBV12-3 or TRBV12-4 to TRBJ2-7; 7 positions match TRBD2. The CDR3 runs 15 residues. Losses at the gene ends were 6 bases for V and 4 bases for J; bases not matched to a gene: 12. This CDR3 is CASRAWAGEAYEQYF. The CDR3 bases are TGTGCCAGCAGGGCCTGGGCGGGAGAGGCTTACGAGCAGTACTTC.